These 12 T cell receptor beta chains came from one sample sequenced in a study of blood T cell repertoires in COVID-19. TCRdb keeps only in-frame clones here, not all; method: immunoSEQ multiplex PCR. The table lists more than 80,000 clones, more than 65% of them singletons. The specimen was peripheral blood. The receptors derive from a human donor in a cohort sampled during active COVID-19.

This clone was observed a few times. The chain carries TRBV6-4 and TRBJ2-4; TRBD2 matches at 11 bases. V lost 3 bases to trimming and J lost 6 bases; unmatched junction nucleotides: 1. Germline lookup yields CDR1 MRHNA and CDR2 SNTAGT. This CDR3 spans 14 amino acids. DNA of the CDR3: TGTGCCAGCAGTGAGGGGACTAGCGGAAACATTCAGTACTTC. Residues: CASSEGTSGNIQYF.

The genes are TRBV2 and TRBJ1-1; unclear D gene. V was shortened by 7 bases and J by 5 bases, with 11 bases between the two germline ends. This CDR3 contains 12 residues. The V gene's germline CDR1 is SNHLY and CDR2 FYNNEI. CDR3: CASKSRDTEAFF. The CDR3, as DNA: TGTGCCAGCAAAAGTCGGGATACTGAAGCTTTCTTT.

The sample holds a few counts of this clone. The gene calls are TRBV7-9 and TRBJ2-1, with unresolved D. The CDR3 totals 11 residues. Germline loops: CDR1 SEHNR, CDR2 FQNEAQ (reference sequence). V was clipped by 2 bases and J by 9 bases, with 5 bases between them. In DNA form, the CDR3 reads TGTGCCAGCAGCTTACTTGTTGAGCAGTTCTTC. Its translation is CASSLLVEQFF.

This rearrangement joins TRBV6-5 to TRBJ2-7, with TRBD2 matching 14 bases. V lost 6 bases and J lost 7; bases outside the gene matches: 8. This CDR3 region has 15 residues. The germline V gene encodes CDR1 MNHEY and CDR2 SVGAGI. CDR3 DNA sequence: TGTGCCAGCAGCCCCCTAGGACTAGCGGGGGGTGAGCAGTACTTC. This encodes CASSPLGLAGGEQYF.

The CDR3 DNA reads as TGCGCCAGCAGCTTTTCGTCAGGGGAGAACTATGGCTACACCTTC. Its protein is CASSFSSGENYGYTF. This chain connects TRBV5-1 to TRBJ1-2, with D possibly being TRBD1 (6 bases). Trimming removed 2 bases from V and 2 bases from J, with 13 bases in between. Germline CDR1 reads SGHRS; CDR2 reads YFSETQ. The CDR3 has 15 amino acids.

The chain joins TRBV30 to TRBJ1-2; 10 bases align to TRBD1. The V and J ends lost 1 base and 8 bases, in that order; junction bases with no gene match: 4. Germline V CDR1 and CDR2: GTSNPN, SVGIG (reference sequence). The CDR3 sequence is 13 residues long. CDR3 in amino acids: CAWSGQGARGYTF. CDR3 bases: TGTGCCTGGAGTGGACAGGGGGCGCGGGGCTACACCTTC. Full variable domain (outside the CDR3, taken from reference TRBV30 and TRBJ1-2): SQTIHQWPATLVQPVGSPLSLECTVEGTSNPNLYWYRQAAGRGLQLLFYSVGIGQISSEVPQNLSASRPQDRQFILSSKKLLLSDSGFYLCAWSGQGARGYTFGSGTRLTVV.

The chain has TRBV18 and TRBJ2-1; unclear D gene. Germline V gene sequence: CDR1 KGHSH, CDR2 LQKENI. The CDR3 loop spans 13 amino acids. Trimming cost V 10 bases and J 8 bases, with 18 bases left between them. CDR3 protein: CATSLDQVDEQFF. The CDR3 DNA reads as TGTGCCACCTCTCTTGACCAGGTGGATGAGCAGTTCTTC.

J is TRBJ2-7 and V is TRBV6-1, with TRBD1 matching 7 bases. This CDR3 contains 14 residues. Germline V gene sequence: CDR1 MNHNS, CDR2 SASEGT. J gave up 0 bases and V 6 bases, and 5 bases lay outside the gene matches. CDR3 amino acids: CASRWDSRSYEQYF. CDR3 DNA: TGTGCCAGCAGATGGGACAGTCGCTCCTACGAGCAGTACTTC.

This rearrangement joins TRBV27 to TRBJ1-6; 7 bases agree with TRBD1. The CDR3 extends over 15 amino acids. V was clipped by 3 bases and J by 7 bases; unmatched bases: 6. CDR1 and CDR2 from the germline V gene are MNHEY and SMNVEV (reference sequence). The CDR3 nucleotides read TGTGCCAGCAGTTTTCAAACAGGGGTGAATTCACCCCTCCACTTT. It is translated as CASSFQTGVNSPLHF.

The chain employs TRBV28 and TRBJ1-5, with D possibly TRBD1 on 5 matching bases. Germline V gene sequence: CDR1 MDHEN, CDR2 SYDVKM. V was trimmed by 3 bases and J by 8 bases, leaving 11 bases between them. The CDR3 is 13 residues long. The CDR3 bases are TGTGCCAGCAGTTTCCAGGGAGGTGAGCCCCAGCATTTT. As protein: CASSFQGGEPQHF.

This clone was counted a few times. This sequence joins TRBV7-9 and TRBJ2-5; 10 bases map to TRBD1. The germline V gene encodes CDR1 SEHNR and CDR2 FQNEAQ (reference sequence). This CDR3 contains 13 residues. J lost 5 bases, V lost 4 bases, and 1 base had no gene match. The CDR3 coding sequence is TGTGCCAGCAGCTGGGGACAGGGGGAGACCCAGTACTTC. Translated: CASSWGQGETQYF.

This chain connects TRBV14 to TRBJ1-1; TRBD1 is a possible D gene (6 bases). The ends were cut back, 2 bases at V and 0 bases at J, with 7 bases in the middle. This CDR3 is built from 14 residues. Germline CDR1 reads SGHDN; CDR2 reads FVKESK. The CDR3 reads CASSQNRVNTEAFF. CDR3 coding DNA: TGTGCCAGCAGCCAAAACAGGGTGAACACTGAAGCTTTCTTT.